Each of the 2 T cell receptor beta chains below was sequenced from the same sample in a study of Ad26.COV2.S vaccination and SARS-CoV-2 variants. Specified treatment: 15 to 20 received Ad26.COV2.S at low or high dose, single or two shots; about five received placebo; per-sample allocation not given. The samples were gathered on day 63 after the first injection of vaccine or placebo. Generated by immunoSEQ multiplex PCR, the TCRdb table keeps only in-frame clones and is missing some. The repertoire holds around 400,000 clones, with under 90% as singletons. This specimen consisted of peripheral blood, obtained in a trial of Ad26.COV2.S vaccine versus placebo. The receptors stem from a person aged 18-60 years who received the Ad26.COV2.S COVID-19 vaccine or a placebo.

The gene calls are TRBV10-3 and TRBJ2-7, with 11 bases aligning to TRBD2. The CDR3 contains 14 residues. Trimming removed 2 bases from V and 6 bases from J; junction bases left unmatched: 3. Germline values: CDR1 ENHRY, CDR2 SYGVKD. The CDR3 reads CAISEGLAGPEQYF. CDR3 nucleotides: TGTGCCATCAGTGAGGGACTAGCGGGCCCCGAGCAGTACTTC.

The chain uses TRBV9 and TRBJ2-5, with 8 bases matching TRBD2. CDR3 length: 16 residues. Germline V gene lookup returns CDR1 SGDLS and CDR2 YYNGEE. V lost 0 bases, J lost 4 bases, and 8 bases stayed unmatched. This chain's CDR3 is CASSVGGSLAGETQYF. The CDR3 DNA is TGTGCCAGCAGCGTAGGGGGGAGCCTAGCGGGAGAGACCCAGTACTTC.